The present entry profiles one TCR beta chain with its context. Its target is unknown. The CDR3 is 15 residues long. V gave up 6 bases and J gave up 2 bases, with 11 bases separating them. This sample was taken from a study of T-cell memory formation after mild COVID-19. TCRdb processed the 5' RACE reads anew with MiXCR; each CDR3 protein has one entry. Of over 250,000 distinct CDR3 sequences detected, 15% appear once; the ten largest clones hold around a fifth. Points from the study as a whole: For contracting clones, CD4+ ones sat mainly in CM and EM, CD8+ in EMRA. Clones from the second wave (peaking day 37) had unconfirmed SARS-CoV-2 specificity.

This rearrangement joins TRBV12-3 or TRBV12-4 to TRBJ2-6; D possibly matches TRBD1 or TRBD2 (5 bases each). The receptor was isolated from a man younger than 30 who had mild COVID-19 (a few samples of this study predate the infection). Cell type and time point are not known. Sample: PBMCs or a T cell subset sorted from them (not recorded which). The CDR3 nucleotides read TGTGCCAGCAGGCGAGGGGTCCCTGGGGCCAACGTCCTGACTTTC. It encodes CASRRGVPGANVLTF.